Given below is one TCR beta chain in context. What it recognizes is unknown. The naive CD8 subset, CD45RO-negative cells positively selected for CCR7, excluded terminally differentiated effector memory CD45RA+ cells. The donor population consisted of healthy HIV-negative adults with no recent acute infections or vaccinations. The data are from a study of shared clonotypes between healthy human individuals. Study at large: Researchers assigned three CD4 naive, three CD4 memory, two CD8 naive and one CD8 memory plate to each donor.

V trimming: 3 bases; J trimming: 2 bases; junction bases outside the gene matches: 8. Germline assignment: CDR1 MDHEN and CDR2 SYDVKM. The CDR3 contains 18 residues. Whole-study results and caveats: Relative to their counterparts shared across all four donors, non-shared clonotypes exhibited diminished generation probabilities.

Produced via immunoSEQ multiplex PCR; TCRdb's table is partial and in-frame only. The sample holds 760,000 or so clones; 90% to 97% are singletons and the top ten take less than 0.25%. The clonotype originates from a man aged 30-40 years in good health. The chain couples TRBV28 to TRBJ2-3, with 13 bases aligning to TRBD2. Input material: naive CD8+ T cells sorted from blood. CDR3: CASSFRPGLAGPTDTQYF. Written as DNA, the CDR3 is TGTGCCAGCAGTTTTAGGCCGGGACTAGCGGGACCCACAGATACGCAGTATTTT.